These 21 T cell receptor beta chains were all obtained from the same sample, sequenced in a study of T cells after yellow fever vaccination. TCRdb passed the 5' RACE reads through MiXCR, listing each CDR3 protein once. The sample includes about 630,000 distinct CDR3 sequences, 9% to 15% seen only once; the top ten take 15%. Source: PBMCs, taken on the day of the yellow fever booster vaccination. Receptors originate from a man aged 25 to 45 who received the YFV17D yellow fever vaccine.

This clonotype showed up many times. This chain uses TRBV2 with TRBJ2-5; 8 positions agree with TRBD2. Unmatched junction bases numbered 12, after V lost 7 bases and J lost 5 bases. CDR1 and CDR2 from the germline V gene are SNHLY and FYNNEI. The CDR3 totals 15 residues. The CDR3 DNA follows: TGTGCCAGCACCCTCGGGAGGGGTTCCAGGGAGACCCAGTACTTC. It specifies CASTLGRGSRETQYF.

A few counts support this clonotype. The chain carries TRBV27 and TRBJ2-3; TRBD1 might be the D (5 bases). CDR1 and CDR2 from the germline V gene are MNHEY and SMNVEV (reference sequence). There are 14 residues in the CDR3. V was shortened by 6 bases and J by 2 bases, with 12 bases between the two germline ends. CDR3 DNA: TGTGCCAGCAGATTGACAGCTAACACAGATACGCAGTATTTT. It yields the protein CASRLTANTDTQYF.

The chain uses TRBV6-1 and TRBJ2-7; 9 bases are shared with TRBD1. Germline V gives CDR1 MNHNS, CDR2 SASEGT. The CDR3 contains 17 residues. The junction had 11 bases not matched to a gene; V was cut back by 5 bases and J by 0 bases. CDR3 in DNA: TGTGCCAGCAGTACCGGGACAGGGAGTTTTAGCTCCTACGAGCAGTACTTC. Its translation: CASSTGTGSFSSYEQYF.

The genes are TRBV18 and TRBJ2-7, with 7 bases fitting TRBD2. From germline, CDR1 is KGHSH and CDR2 LQKENI. The trim removed 2 bases at V and 6 bases at J, leaving 7 bases unmatched. This CDR3 is 14 amino acids long. CDR3 bases: TGTGCCAGCTCACCAGGGGGGTCGGGAGGCGAGCAGTACTTC. This sequence encodes CASSPGGSGGEQYF. Using reference TRBV18 and TRBJ2-7 for the parts outside the CDR3, the full variable domain is NAGVMQNPRHLVRRRGQEARLRCSPMKGHSHVYWYRQLPEEGLKFMVYLQKENIIDESGMPKERFSAEFPKEGPSILRIQQVVRGDSAAYFCASSPGGSGGEQYFGPGTRLTVT.

The chain uses TRBV29-1 and TRBJ2-1, with a possible D match to TRBD2 (6 bases). Germline lookup yields CDR1 SQVTM and CDR2 ANQGSEA. The CDR3 totals 18 residues. Trimming removed 5 bases from V and 4 bases from J, with 27 bases in between. The DNA of the CDR3 is TGCAGCGTTCGCTTGGGCAGTACTAGCTCGAGGCCATACAATGAGCAGTTCTTC. Amino acids: CSVRLGSTSSRPYNEQFF.

This clonotype was seen a handful of times. This chain uses TRBV20-1 with TRBJ1-2; D uncertain. The V end lost 2 bases, the J end lost 4 bases, and 11 bases lay between the germline ends. There are 13 residues in the CDR3. The germline CDR1 and CDR2 sequences are DFQATT and SNEGSKA (reference sequence). The DNA of the CDR3 is TGCAGTGCTAGACCACCAAGAGGCTATGGCTACACCTTC. Translated, it gives CSARPPRGYGYTF.

V usage is TRBV27 and J usage is TRBJ2-1, with TRBD1 as a possible D gene (6 bases). Germline lookup yields CDR1 MNHEY and CDR2 SMNVEV (reference sequence). V was shortened by 3 bases and J by 5 bases, with 11 bases between the two germline ends. The CDR3 has 14 amino acids. CDR3 in DNA: TGTGCCAGCAGTTTTCGGACAGTGAACAATGAGCAGTTCTTC. It encodes CASSFRTVNNEQFF.

There are a few counts of this clonotype. The gene calls are TRBV21-1 and TRBJ2-1; whether TRBD2, the table's D call, matches the DNA was not checked. TRBV21-1 counts as a pseudogene. This CDR3 comprises 18 residues. This CDR3 reads CASSKTSGWSRTYNEQFF. For the CDR3, the DNA is TGTGCCAGCAGCAAAACTAGCGGGTGGTCGAGGACCTACAATGAGCAGTTCTTC.

The table lists this clonotype with a few counts. The chain recombines TRBV10-3 with TRBJ1-2, with D perhaps TRBD1 (6 bases). Per germline, CDR1 ENHRY and CDR2 SYGVKD. The CDR3 runs to 15 residues. Trimming removed 2 bases at V and 4 bases at J, with 14 bases between. This CDR3 reads CAISERYGGPYGYTF. CDR3 nucleotide sequence: TGTGCCATCAGTGAGAGATACGGGGGCCCCTATGGCTACACCTTC.

This clonotype was picked up a small number of times. This chain connects TRBV20-1 to TRBJ1-2; D gene uncertain. Germline-derived CDR1 and CDR2 are DFQATT and SNEGSKA (reference sequence). Trimming took 4 bases from V and 5 from J, leaving 8 bases between them. CDR3 length equals 11 residues. The CDR3 nucleotides are TGCAGTGCTACCGACAAGTATGGCTACACCTTC. This translates into CSATDKYGYTF.

V gene TRBV20-1 combines with J gene TRBJ2-1, with 10 bases fitting TRBD2. The CDR3 is 14 residues long. The V gene's germline CDR1 is DFQATT and CDR2 SNEGSKA (reference sequence). The trim removed 4 bases at V and 3 bases at J, leaving 3 bases unmatched. This CDR3 reads CSATGLAIYNEQFF. The CDR3 coding sequence is TGCAGTGCTACGGGACTAGCGATCTACAATGAGCAGTTCTTC.

This clonotype has a handful of counts. CDR3 region: CASSQGRTGGWGYTF. The DNA for the CDR3 is TGTGCCAGCAGCCAAGGCCGGACAGGTGGATGGGGCTACACCTTC. The chain employs TRBV14 and TRBJ1-2, with 7 bases aligning to TRBD1. J lost 8 bases, V lost 1 base, and 10 bases had no gene match. This CDR3 is built from 15 residues. CDR1 is SGHDN, CDR2 FVKESK, per germline.

This clonotype was seen more than once but under ten times. The rearrangement links TRBV14 to TRBJ2-5, with TRBD1 matching 9 bases. V was clipped by 5 bases and J by 4 bases; unmatched bases: 5. The germline V gene has CDR1 SGHDN and CDR2 FVKESK. The CDR3 has 14 residues. This chain's CDR3 is CASSTTGGRETQYF. Here the CDR3 DNA reads TGTGCCAGCAGCACGACAGGGGGTAGAGAGACCCAGTACTTC.

The genes are TRBV6-2 or TRBV6-3 and TRBJ2-1, with 9 bases identical to TRBD2. CDR3 length: 14 residues. Unmatched junction bases numbered 3, after V lost 4 bases and J lost 5 bases. Germline CDR1 reads MNHEY; CDR2 reads SVGEGT. The CDR3 bases are TGTGCCAGCAGTTTAGCGGGAGCCCACAATGAGCAGTTCTTC. Its translation: CASSLAGAHNEQFF.

This clonotype was recorded at least ten times. The chain joins TRBV12-3 or TRBV12-4 to TRBJ1-1; D remains unclear. There are 14 residues in the CDR3. Between the trimmed V and J ends, which lost 3 bases and 2 bases, there was a span of 10 bases. CDR3 residues: CASSFSGSNTEAFF. The CDR3 DNA reads TGTGCCAGCAGTTTTTCGGGGAGCAACACTGAAGCTTTCTTT.

Only one count was recorded for this clonotype. The rearrangement links TRBV28 to TRBJ2-1; D may be TRBD1 (5 bases). Germline lookup yields CDR1 MDHEN and CDR2 SYDVKM. The CDR3 loop spans 14 amino acids. Trimming pared 7 bases from V and 0 bases from J, leaving 10 bases between. The CDR3 nucleotides read TGTGCCAGCATAGGACACAGCTCCTACAATGAGCAGTTCTTC. Translation gives CASIGHSSYNEQFF.

The rearrangement joins TRBV7-2 to TRBJ1-4; D ambiguous. Germline V CDR1 and CDR2: SGHTA, FQGNSA. CDR3 length: 15 residues. V lost 3 bases to trimming and J lost 0 bases, with 8 bases between them. The CDR3 DNA follows: TGTGCCAGCAGCTTTCGGCGGGCAACTAATGAAAAACTGTTTTTT. This translates into CASSFRRATNEKLFF.

The rearrangement links TRBV10-2 to TRBJ2-7; the match to TRBD1 covers 9 bases. The germline gives CDR1 WSHSY, CDR2 SAAADI. The CDR3 has 13 amino acids. The V and J ends lost 7 bases and 5 bases, in that order; junction bases with no gene match: 6. The CDR3 protein is CASTKGQGDEQYF. For the CDR3, the DNA is TGCGCCAGCACAAAGGGACAGGGAGACGAGCAGTACTTC.

The genes are TRBV10-3 and TRBJ1-6, with D perhaps TRBD1 (6 bases). Trimming left V 4 bases short and J 5 bases short, with 9 bases between. CDR1 is ENHRY and CDR2 is SYGVKD in the germline V gene. This CDR3 region has 14 residues. CDR3 region: CAISARTDNSPLHF. CDR3 DNA: TGTGCCATCAGTGCACGGACAGATAATTCACCCCTCCACTTT.

This clonotype came up many times. The chain employs TRBV5-1 and TRBJ1-1; D uncertain. The CDR3 length is 13 residues. Per germline, CDR1 SGHRS and CDR2 YFSETQ. Deletions cut 1 base from V and 0 bases from J, with 4 bases between. This chain's CDR3 is CASSLIMNTEAFF. The CDR3 coding sequence is TGCGCCAGCAGCTTGATAATGAACACTGAAGCTTTCTTT.

This clonotype appeared a few times. The chain employs TRBV6-1 and TRBJ2-7; 8 nucleotides line up with TRBD2. The V and J ends lost 2 bases and 2 bases, in that order; junction bases with no gene match: 5. CDR1 and CDR2 (germline): MNHNS, SASEGT. CDR3 length: 15 residues. Here the CDR3 DNA reads TGTGCCAGCAGTGAACTAGGTAGCGGGACCTACGAGCAGTACTTC. Residues: CASSELGSGTYEQYF.